What follows describes a single T cell receptor beta chain. The CDR3 is 12 amino acids. Germline CDR1 MNHEY, CDR2 SVGAGI. The V gene lost 6 bases and the J gene lost 6 bases, with 8 bases spanning the gap. The data derive from a study of blood T cell repertoires in COVID-19. Study overall: The samples span acute and convalescent COVID-19 from the United States, Italy and Spain. T cells, B-cell-depleted T cells, or PBMCs provided the cDNA or gDNA that served as material.

Original analysis: Amplification with reference gene primers provided the estimates of nucleated cell counts. Clones were read by immunoSEQ multiplex PCR, and TCRdb kept only the in-frame ones, dropping some. The D gene and trimming were derived from the DNA, and the V and J assignments and clone size from that table. The profile shows about 98,000 clones, about 85% of them singletons. The chain recombines TRBV6-5 with TRBJ2-2; perhaps TRBD1 as D (5 bases). What was sequenced was peripheral blood. The sequence was collected from an elderly woman with acute or convalescent COVID-19. CDR3 DNA sequence: TGTGCCAGCAGAAGGGGCGCCGGGGAGCTGTTTTTT. It codes for CASRRGAGELFF.